This T cell receptor beta chain derives from a study of CD8+ T cells in alopecia areata. Broader study findings: Only a single nonresponder existed, so baseline CD8+ expansion links stay unclear. Many expanded lesional clones persisted in scalp and blood during tofacitinib treatment.

CDR1 is SGHRS, CDR2 YFSETQ, per germline. The CDR3 runs to 14 residues. V gave up 0 bases and J gave up 0 bases, with 6 bases separating them. Indicated treatment: oral pan-JAK inhibitor, 5-10 mg twice daily. Extracted RNA was reverse transcribed into cDNA, the sequencing template. Clones were sequenced by immunoSEQ multiplex PCR, and TCRdb holds only the in-frame ones, with some missing. The sample gives over 150,000 clones, about 60% of which show up once; 12% to 15% is in the top ten. On this clone: What it binds is unknown.

The material was CD4+ T cells sorted from blood, obtained at week 24, from a patient treated with tofacitinib. This chain links TRBV5-1 with TRBJ1-2; D gene unclear. The receptor was derived from a human donor with alopecia areata. CDR3 sequence (DNA): TGCGCCAGCAGCTTGGGGCAGGCTAACTATGGCTACACCTTC. It is translated as CASSLGQANYGYTF. The full variable domain, its missing parts supplied by reference TRBV5-1 and TRBJ1-2, is KAGVTQTPRYLIKTRGQQVTLSCSPISGHRSVSWYQQTPGQGLQFLFEYFSETQRNKGNFPGRFSGRQFSNSRSEMNVSTLELGDSALYLCASSLGQANYGYTFGSGTRLTVV.